This is a list of T cell receptor beta chains from one sample in a study of CD8+CD57+ T cells in acquired aplastic anemia. TCRdb reanalysed the reads using MiXCR and keeps one entry per CDR3 protein. The profile shows 150,000 or so distinct CDR3 sequences, approximately 51% of them singletons. The sample comprised sorted CD4+, CD8+, or CD8+CD57+ T cells (not recorded which) from PBMCs. The receptor set was obtained from a human donor with aplastic anemia. Both conserved end residues are part of each CDR3. The D gene is left open where the match is weak. Not all rows give a size; the values are once, few, many and, for expanded clones, a class.

>-|TRBJ2-6|-|TRBV25-1
TGTGCCAGCACGACATGGAAGGGGGCCAACGTCCTGACTTTC
CASTTWKGANVLTF
>-|TRBJ1-2|-|TRBV7-2
TGTGCCAGCAGCGGAGACGGGTCCCTCAGCTATGGCTACACCTTC
CASSGDGSLSYGYTF
>many|TRBJ1-1|TRBD1|TRBV5-1
TGCGCCAGCAGCTCTGTAACAGGGGTAGGCACTGAAGCTTTCTTT
CASSSVTGVGTEAFF
>few|TRBJ1-1|-|TRBV29-1
TGCAGCGTTGAACGGCCGAACACTGAAGCTTTCTTT
CSVERPNTEAFF
>-|TRBJ1-4|-|TRBV29-1
TGCAGCGTTAGGAGGGGTATGGATGAAAAACTGTTTTTT
CSVRRGMDEKLFF
>many|TRBJ1-1|-|TRBV4-1
TGCGCCAGCAGCCTGTCTGAGGGCTTTAACACTGAAGCTTTCTTT
CASSLSEGFNTEAFF
>few|TRBJ1-5|TRBD1|TRBV10-3
TGTGCCATCAGCCCTGGACAGGGCAATCAGCCCCAGCATTTT
CAISPGQGNQPQHF
>many|TRBJ2-7|-|TRBV4-2
TGTGCCAGCAGCCAATTGCTAGGAGGGTTCGAGCAGTACTTC
CASSQLLGGFEQYF
>-|TRBJ2-7|TRBD1|TRBV29-1
TGCAGTGTTCCGGGACAGGGGTCCCACGAGCAGTACTTC
CSVPGQGSHEQYF
>-|TRBJ2-6|-|TRBV4-3
TGCGCCAGCAGCCAAGAGAAGGTAGCAGGGGCCAACGTCCTGACTTTC
CASSQEKVAGANVLTF
>few|TRBJ2-3|-|TRBV3-1
TGTGCCAGCAGCCAAGGAATAGATACGCAGTATTTT
CASSQGIDTQYF
>once|TRBJ1-2|-|TRBV24-1
TGTGCCACCAGTGATACGGGACGGGGAAGTGGCTACACCTTC
CATSDTGRGSGYTF
>few|TRBJ1-3|TRBD1|TRBV20-1
TGCAGTGCAGCGCAGGGGGCTGGAAACACCATATATTTT
CSAAQGAGNTIYF
>-|TRBJ1-2|-|TRBV10-3
TGTGCCATCAGTGAATTTAAGGGGAATCGGTTTGGCTACACCTTC
CAISEFKGNRFGYTF
>once|TRBJ2-7|TRBD2|TRBV10-3
TGTGCCACCGGACTAGCGGGGGGCAGGGCCTACGAGCAGTACTTC
CATGLAGGRAYEQYF
>-|TRBJ1-2|TRBD1|TRBV10-3
TGTGCCATCAGCAAACCCGGGACAGGGTTTGACTACACCTTC
CAISKPGTGFDYTF
>-|TRBJ2-6|-|TRBV9
TGTGCCAGCAGCGGAAACTCTGGGGCCAACGTCCTGACTTTC
CASSGNSGANVLTF
>many|TRBJ1-1|-|TRBV12-3/TRBV12-4
TGTGCCAGCAGTTTCGCGGTGAACACTGAAGCTTTCTTT
CASSFAVNTEAFF
>many|TRBJ2-6|-|TRBV6-5
TGTGCCAGCAGTTCCTCCCTCTGGGCTGGGGCCAACGTCCTGACTTTC
CASSSSLWAGANVLTF
>once|TRBJ1-2|TRBD1|TRBV7-3
TGTGCCAGCAGCTTAACGGGGACAGCCGGCTACACCTTC
CASSLTGTAGYTF
>-|TRBJ1-4|TRBD1|TRBV28
TGTGCCAGCAGGCGCATGACAGGGACTTATGAAAAACTGTTTTTT
CASRRMTGTYEKLFF
>-|TRBJ1-1|-|TRBV10-3
TGTGCCATCAGTGATTCAGGGAGGGACACTGAAGCTTTCTTT
CAISDSGRDTEAFF
>many|TRBJ2-5|-|TRBV20-1
TGCAGTGCTAGAGTTTCAACTCAAGAGACCCAGTACTTC
CSARVSTQETQYF
>-|TRBJ2-5|-|TRBV19
TGTGCCAGTAGTGACGAGGGGCAGGAAGAGACCCAGTACTTC
CASSDEGQEETQYF
>-|TRBJ1-2|TRBD1|TRBV10-3
TGTGCCATCAGTGAATTACAGGGGGCTACTGGAAACACCTTC
CAISELQGATGNTF
>many|TRBJ1-3|TRBD1|TRBV7-9
TGTGCCAGCAGCTCTACAGGGGACTCTGGAAACACCATATATTTT
CASSSTGDSGNTIYF
>few|TRBJ1-4|-|TRBV15
TGTGCCACCCTTTACGCGGAAAAACTGTTTTTT
CATLYAEKLFF
>many|TRBJ2-6|-|TRBV2
TGTGCCAGCAGTGAGATGGGGCTTGGGGCCAACGTCCTGACTTTC
CASSEMGLGANVLTF
>-|TRBJ2-1|TRBD2|TRBV6-2/TRBV6-3
TGTGCCAGCAGTTACTCTTCCAGCGGGGGGTACAATGAGCAATTCTTC
CASSYSSSGGYNEQFF
>many|TRBJ1-5|-|TRBV20-1
TGCAGTGCTACTGACAGCCCGGGGCAGCCCCAGCATTTT
CSATDSPGQPQHF
>-|TRBJ2-5|TRBD1|TRBV15
TGTGCCACCAGCAGAGATACGTCGGACAGGAGGAGGCGAGAGACCCAGTACTTC
CATSRDTSDRRRRETQYF
>many|TRBJ2-7|-|TRBV7-6
TGTGCCAGCTCGGAGGGGGACGAGCAGTACTTC
CASSEGDEQYF
>-|TRBJ2-1|TRBD1|TRBV5-1
TGCGCCAGCAGCCCGATGGACAGGGCAAATGGGCAGTTCTTC
CASSPMDRANGQFF
>-|TRBJ2-1|-|TRBV25-1
TGTGCCAGCAGTGAAGTAGGGCGATACGCATACAATGAGCAGTTCTTC
CASSEVGRYAYNEQFF
>-|TRBJ2-7|-|TRBV5-6
TGTGCCAGCAGCTTGTACTACGAGCAGTACTTC
CASSLYYEQYF
>few|TRBJ1-6|TRBD1|TRBV19
TGTGCCAGTAGGGTCAACAGGGGGTATTCACCCCTCAACTTT
CASRVNRGYSPLNF
>many|TRBJ2-7|-|TRBV6-5
TGTGCCAGCAGTTCCTACAGCGAGCAGTACTTC
CASSSYSEQYF
>many|TRBJ2-6|-|TRBV19
TGTGCCAGTACGTTTGGGACCGGGGCCAACGTCCTGACTTTC
CASTFGTGANVLTF
>few|TRBJ2-7|TRBD1|TRBV7-6
TGTGCCAGCAGCCTGAGACAGGGTAGGACCTACGAGCAGTACTTC
CASSLRQGRTYEQYF
>-|TRBJ1-1|-|TRBV2
TGTGCCAGCAGCTACACGTGGGAGAACACTGAAGCTTTCTTT
CASSYTWENTEAFF
>few|TRBJ2-5|-|TRBV9
TGTGCCAGCAGCGGTGGACAGAACCAAGAGACCCAGTACTTC
CASSGGQNQETQYF